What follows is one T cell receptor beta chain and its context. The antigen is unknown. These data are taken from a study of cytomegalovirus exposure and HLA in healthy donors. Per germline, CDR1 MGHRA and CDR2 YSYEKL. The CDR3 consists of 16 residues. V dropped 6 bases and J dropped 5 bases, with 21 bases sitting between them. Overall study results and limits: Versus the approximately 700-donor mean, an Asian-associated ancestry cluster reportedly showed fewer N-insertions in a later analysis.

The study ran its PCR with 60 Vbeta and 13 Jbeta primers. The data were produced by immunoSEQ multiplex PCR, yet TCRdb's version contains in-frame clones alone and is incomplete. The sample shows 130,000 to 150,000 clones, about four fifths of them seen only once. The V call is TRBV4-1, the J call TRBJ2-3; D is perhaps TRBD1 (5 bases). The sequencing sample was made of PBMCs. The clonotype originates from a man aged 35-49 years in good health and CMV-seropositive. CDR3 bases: TGCGCCAGCAGTGAACTGGGTGGGGCCATGGGAGATACGCAGTATTTT. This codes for CASSELGGAMGDTQYF.